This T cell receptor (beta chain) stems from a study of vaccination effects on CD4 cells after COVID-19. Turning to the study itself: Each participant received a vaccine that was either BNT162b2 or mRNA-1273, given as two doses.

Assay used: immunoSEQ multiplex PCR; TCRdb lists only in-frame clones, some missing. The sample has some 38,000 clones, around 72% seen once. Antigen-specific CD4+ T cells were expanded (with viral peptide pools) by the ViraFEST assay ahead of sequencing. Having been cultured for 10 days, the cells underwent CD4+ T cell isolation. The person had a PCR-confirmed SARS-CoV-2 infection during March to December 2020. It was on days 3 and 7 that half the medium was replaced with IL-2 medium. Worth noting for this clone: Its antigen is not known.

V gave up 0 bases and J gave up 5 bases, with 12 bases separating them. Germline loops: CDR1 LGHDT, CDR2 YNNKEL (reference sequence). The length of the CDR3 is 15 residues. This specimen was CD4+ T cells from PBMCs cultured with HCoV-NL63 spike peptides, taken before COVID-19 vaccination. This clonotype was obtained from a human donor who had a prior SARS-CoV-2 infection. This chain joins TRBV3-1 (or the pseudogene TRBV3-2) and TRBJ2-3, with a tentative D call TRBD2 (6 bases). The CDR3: CASSQEWTIVDTQYF. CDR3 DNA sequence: TGTGCCAGCAGCCAAGAATGGACTATCGTAGATACGCAGTATTTT.